A single sample is the source of the 4 T cell receptor beta chains below, sequenced in a study of CD8+CD57+ T cells in acquired aplastic anemia (dated by TCRdb to 2016 to 2019). Sequencing used an Illumina HiSeq 2000. Genomic DNA served as template for TCR beta VDJ combination and CDR3 sequence profiling. Through fastp at Q25 and MiXCR, TCRdb rebuilt clones from the public reads, retaining in-frame beta chains. Rows with a matching CDR3 protein are joined into one entry that keeps the most common DNA and genes. In this sample the table shows 65,000 to 85,000 distinct CDR3 sequences, approximately 54% of which occur a single time. Approximately 8.3% of the sample rests with the top ten. Sequencing was carried out using sorted CD4+, CD8+, or CD8+CD57+ T cells (not recorded which) from PBMCs. The source is a human donor in good health, serving as a control.

The chain has TRBV11-2 and TRBJ2-1; tentatively, D is TRBD2 (7 bases). The CDR3 covers 14 residues. CDR1 and CDR2 from the germline V gene are SGHAT and FQNNGV. The CDR3 sequence is CDSTGAGVVNEQFF. CDR3 nucleotides: TGTGACTCGACAGGCGCGGGAGTAGTCAATGAGCAGTTCTTC.

The rearrangement uses TRBV10-2 and TRBJ2-7; TRBD2 aligns across 11 bases. The ends lost 4 bases at V and 5 bases at J; junction bases unmatched: 4. The CDR3 is 14 amino acids. Germline-derived CDR1 and CDR2 are WSHSY and SAAADI. CDR3 DNA sequence: TGCGCCAGCAGTGCCCCACTAGCGGGAGACGAGCAGTACTTC. It translates to CASSAPLAGDEQYF.

The chain uses TRBV6-2 or TRBV6-3 and TRBJ2-7, with 11 bases identical to TRBD2. The length of the CDR3 is 16 residues. J lost 5 bases, V lost 7 bases, and 13 bases had no gene match. CDR1 and CDR2 (germline): MNHEY, SVGEGT. The CDR3 DNA follows: TGTGCCAGCACCGCGCCCGGGGCTAGCGGGGGGAACGAGCAGTACTTC. Protein sequence: CASTAPGASGGNEQYF.

The table lists this clonotype with many counts. This chain uses TRBV30 with TRBJ1-6; D is unclear. Germline V gives CDR1 GTSNPN, CDR2 SVGIG (reference sequence). Trimming left V 4 bases short and J 7 bases short, with 17 bases between. The CDR3 sequence is 15 residues long. This chain's CDR3 is CAWMFEKFGNSPLHF. The CDR3 DNA reads TGTGCCTGGATGTTTGAGAAGTTCGGGAATTCACCCCTCCACTTT. Drawing the rest from reference TRBV30 and TRBJ1-6, the complete variable domain is SQTIHQWPATLVQPVGSPLSLECTVEGTSNPNLYWYRQAAGRGLQLLFYSVGIGQISSEVPQNLSASRPQDRQFILSSKKLLLSDSGFYLCAWMFEKFGNSPLHFGNGTRLTVT.